This is a list of T cell receptor beta chains from one sample in a study of cytomegalovirus exposure and HLA in healthy donors. The data were produced by immunoSEQ multiplex PCR, yet TCRdb's version contains in-frame clones alone and is incomplete. The table shows 75,000 to 100,000 clones, with around 81% occurring only once. Sequenced material: PBMCs. The receptors were gathered from a man aged 40-50 years in good health and CMV-seropositive. The CDR3 runs from the conserved cysteine through the conserved F or W. Fields, in order: V gene, D gene, J gene, clone size, CDR3 length, CDR3 DNA, CDR3 protein. The D gene is left open where the match is weak. Some rows have no size entry. The others give once, few or many, or a class for an expanded clone.

V gene: TRBV6-5; D gene: NA; J gene: TRBJ2-1; clone size: NA; CDR3 length: 13; CDR3 DNA: TGTGCCAGCAGTTACCTACTAGACAATGAGCAGTTCTTC; CDR3 protein: CASSYLLDNEQFF
V gene: TRBV7-8; D gene: NA; J gene: TRBJ1-1; clone size: NA; CDR3 length: 12; CDR3 DNA: TGTGCCAGCAGCTTATCACAGGGTGAAGCTTTCTTT; CDR3 protein: CASSLSQGEAFF
V gene: TRBV29-1; D gene: NA; J gene: TRBJ2-5; clone size: NA; CDR3 length: 12; CDR3 DNA: TGCAGCGTTGTCAGGGGTCAAGAGACCCAGTACTTC; CDR3 protein: CSVVRGQETQYF
V gene: TRBV30; D gene: NA; J gene: TRBJ2-5; clone size: NA; CDR3 length: 15; CDR3 DNA: TGTGCCTGGAGTGACCTAGGGGTTACCGAGGAGACCCAGTACTTC; CDR3 protein: CAWSDLGVTEETQYF
V gene: TRBV5-5; D gene: TRBD1; J gene: TRBJ2-1; clone size: NA; CDR3 length: 15; CDR3 DNA: TGTGCCAGCAGTTGGGGGACAGGGGCTTACAATGAGCAGTTCTTC; CDR3 protein: CASSWGTGAYNEQFF
V gene: TRBV6-6; D gene: TRBD2; J gene: TRBJ2-1; clone size: once; CDR3 length: 16; CDR3 DNA: TGTGCCAGCAGTTCCCCGAGACTAGCGGGAAGGAATGAGCAGTTCTTC; CDR3 protein: CASSSPRLAGRNEQFF
V gene: TRBV6-1; D gene: TRBD1; J gene: TRBJ1-1; clone size: few; CDR3 length: 14; CDR3 DNA: TGTGCCAGCAGCCCGGGACAGGGGTACACTGAAGCTTTCTTT; CDR3 protein: CASSPGQGYTEAFF
V gene: TRBV18; D gene: NA; J gene: TRBJ1-5; clone size: NA; CDR3 length: 14; CDR3 DNA: TGTGCCAGCTCTAGGACGGCGGGTAATCAGCCCCAGCATTTT; CDR3 protein: CASSRTAGNQPQHF
V gene: TRBV30; D gene: NA; J gene: TRBJ1-6; clone size: NA; CDR3 length: 12; CDR3 DNA: TGTGCCTGGAACCCGGGGGGTCCACCCCTCCACTTT; CDR3 protein: CAWNPGGPPLHF
V gene: TRBV6-6; D gene: NA; J gene: TRBJ1-1; clone size: NA; CDR3 length: 14; CDR3 DNA: TGTGCCAGCAGCCGAGACGGGGTTACGGCTGAAGCTTTCTTT; CDR3 protein: CASSRDGVTAEAFF
V gene: TRBV27; D gene: NA; J gene: TRBJ1-4; clone size: NA; CDR3 length: 16; CDR3 DNA: TGTGCCAGCAGTTTATCGGAGGCGGTCCGGGGTGAAAAACTGTTTTTT; CDR3 protein: CASSLSEAVRGEKLFF